The 23 T cell receptor beta chains below were found in one sample sequenced in a study of cytomegalovirus exposure and HLA in healthy donors. Use of 60 Vbeta and 13 Jbeta primers characterized the PCR. The data were produced by immunoSEQ multiplex PCR, yet TCRdb's version contains in-frame clones alone and is incomplete. The repertoire holds roughly 150,000 clones, with over 70% as singletons. Material for sequencing was PBMCs. These receptors were collected from a man aged 25-45 years in good health and CMV-seronegative.

The J gene is TRBJ1-3, the V gene TRBV5-6; tentatively, D is TRBD1 (6 bases). The CDR3 is 15 amino acids. Germline-derived CDR1 and CDR2 are SGHDT and YYEEEE. V dropped 4 bases and J dropped 0 bases, with 11 bases sitting between them. CDR3: CASSLGTPSGNTIYF. The CDR3 coding sequence is TGTGCCAGCAGCCTCGGGACACCCTCTGGAAACACCATATATTTT.

This chain links TRBV13 with TRBJ1-1, with 10 bases lining up with TRBD1. Germline V gene sequence: CDR1 PRHDT, CDR2 FYEKMQ (reference sequence). The CDR3 has 15 residues. The trim removed 7 bases at V and 7 bases at J, leaving 12 bases unmatched. The CDR3 bases are TGTGCCAGCAACACTTTGACAGGGGGCAGGATTGAAGCTTTCTTT. Protein: CASNTLTGGRIEAFF.

This clone was counted only a few times. V and J are TRBV28 and TRBJ2-3, with D perhaps matching TRBD1 (5 bases). Germline CDR1 is MDHEN and CDR2 is SYDVKM. The CDR3 sequence is 14 residues long. The V end was cut by 1 base, the J end by 1 base, with 6 bases between. The CDR3 nucleotides are TGTGCCAGCAGTTTATTACAGGGCACAGATACGCAGTATTTT. Translated, it gives CASSLLQGTDTQYF.

The rearrangement uses TRBV6-1 and TRBJ1-2, with TRBD1 identical over 8 bases. Unmatched junction bases numbered 7, after V lost 4 bases and J lost 0 bases. Germline CDR1 is MNHNS and CDR2 is SASEGT. This CDR3 spans 16 amino acids. CDR3 sequence (DNA): TGTGCCAGCAGTGTCCAGGGGGCGCAGGCTAACTATGGCTACACCTTC. The encoded protein is CASSVQGAQANYGYTF.

CDR3 nucleotide sequence: TGTGCCAGCAGCAAAGGACAGGGGGCGGCTTTCTTT. This translates into CASSKGQGAAFF. The rearrangement joins TRBV21-1 to TRBJ1-1; the D call TRBD1 from the table was never checked on the DNA. TRBV21-1 is classified as a pseudogene. The CDR3 loop spans 12 amino acids.

The chain has TRBV28 and TRBJ1-2, with 8 nucleotides matching TRBD1. The V gene end was trimmed by 5 bases and the J gene end by 4 bases; junction bases not matched to a gene: 3. Looked up from germline, CDR1 is MDHEN and CDR2 is SYDVKM. The CDR3 has 13 amino acids. CDR3 residues: CASSATGGYGYTF. CDR3 bases: TGTGCCAGCAGTGCTACAGGGGGCTATGGCTACACCTTC.

In DNA form, the CDR3 reads TGTGCCAGCAGCTATGACAGGGACAATCAGCCCCAGCATTTT. This gives the protein CASSYDRDNQPQHF. The V call is TRBV6-5, the J call TRBJ1-5; 7 positions match TRBD1. Germline V gives CDR1 MNHEY, CDR2 SVGAGI. The CDR3 length is 14 residues. The junction had 5 bases not matched to a gene; V was cut back by 6 bases and J by 3 bases.

This clone turned up a few times. V and J are TRBV15 and TRBJ2-5, with D maybe TRBD2 (7 bases). CDR1 LNHNV and CDR2 YYDKDF come from the germline V gene (reference sequence). This CDR3 contains 16 residues. Trimming pared 3 bases from V and 4 bases from J, leaving 18 bases between. The CDR3 is CATSSPPLGGRETQYF. The DNA for the CDR3 is TGTGCCACCAGCAGCCCCCCACTCGGGGGGCGAGAGACCCAGTACTTC.

V and J are TRBV19 and TRBJ2-7; 9 bases fit TRBD1. This CDR3 is 18 amino acids long. V lost 8 bases and J lost 6; bases outside the gene matches: 23. Germline V gene sequence: CDR1 LNHDA, CDR2 SQIVND (reference sequence). This CDR3 reads CASEETGTGLADGCEQYF. CDR3 nucleotide sequence: TGTGCCAGTGAGGAAACCGGGACAGGGCTAGCGGATGGTTGCGAGCAGTACTTC.

The V gene is TRBV29-1, the J gene TRBJ2-5; 13 bases agree with TRBD2. The J call could be wrong; TRBJ2-7 is a better fit for the DNA end. The CDR3 length is 14 residues. The germline gives CDR1 SQVTM, CDR2 ANQGSEA. The CDR3 bases are TGCAGCGTTAGGACTAGCGGGAGTGGTTACGAGCAGTACTTC. Protein product: CSVRTSGSGYEQYF.

This chain uses TRBV28 with TRBJ1-2, with TRBD1 matching over 7 bases. This CDR3 contains 15 residues. Germline V CDR1 and CDR2: MDHEN, SYDVKM. Losses at the gene ends were 3 bases for V and 1 base for J; bases not matched to a gene: 5. DNA of the CDR3: TGTGCCAGCAGTTTCCCGGGACAGAATAACTATGGCTACACCTTC. It is translated as CASSFPGQNNYGYTF.

This chain connects TRBV2 to TRBJ2-7; 7 bases align to TRBD2. The CDR3 extends over 13 amino acids. With 9 bases clipped from V and 4 bases from J, the junction kept 9 bases outside the gene matches. CDR1 and CDR2 from the germline V gene are SNHLY and FYNNEI. In DNA, the CDR3 is TGTGCCAGACGGCGGGAGAGTACATACGAGCAGTACTTC. Translation: CARRRESTYEQYF.

The rearrangement joins TRBV5-6 to TRBJ1-6, with D possibly being TRBD1 (6 bases). CDR1 is SGHDT, CDR2 YYEEEE, per germline. This CDR3 region has 14 residues. The V end lost 4 bases, the J end lost 8 bases, and 13 bases lay between the germline ends. The CDR3 reads CASSRDRMDSPLHF. Written as DNA, the CDR3 is TGTGCCAGCAGCCGCGACAGGATGGATTCACCCCTCCACTTT.

The rearrangement links TRBV29-1 to TRBJ2-2; TRBD2 aligns across 14 bases. The germline gives CDR1 SQVTM, CDR2 ANQGSEA. The CDR3 runs to 18 residues. With V trimmed by 5 bases and J by 4 bases, 12 bases remained unmatched. The CDR3 is CSVSTELTSGGATGELFF. In nucleotides, the CDR3 is TGCAGCGTTTCCACAGAACTGACTAGCGGGGGGGCCACCGGGGAGCTGTTTTTT.

The sample holds one count of this clone. In nucleotides, the CDR3 is TGTGCCAGCAGCTCCTCGACAGAAGGCTCCTACGAGCAGTACTTC. Protein product: CASSSSTEGSYEQYF. V and J are TRBV7-8 and TRBJ2-7, with a tentative D call TRBD1 (5 bases). Trimming pared 4 bases from V and 0 bases from J, leaving 13 bases between. The germline V gene has CDR1 SGHVS and CDR2 FQNEAQ. CDR3 size: 15 residues.

This clone has more than one count but fewer than ten. The chain uses TRBV11-2 and TRBJ1-1, with 8 bases lining up with TRBD1. Losses at the gene ends were 2 bases for V and 5 bases for J; bases not matched to a gene: 7. Germline lookup yields CDR1 SGHAT and CDR2 FQNNGV. The CDR3 has 15 residues. The CDR3 here is CASSLLQGAATEAFF. CDR3 sequence (DNA): TGTGCCAGCAGCTTACTTCAGGGGGCGGCTACTGAAGCTTTCTTT.

This clone was seen a handful of times. The chain links TRBV7-2 to TRBJ1-6, with TRBD1 matching over 9 bases. The germline gives CDR1 SGHTA, CDR2 FQGNSA. V shed 6 bases, J shed 7 bases, and the junction held 7 bases outside the gene matches. This CDR3 is built from 15 residues. Here the CDR3 DNA reads TGTGCCAGCAGACTCGGGACAGGGACGAATTCACCCCTCCACTTT. As protein: CASRLGTGTNSPLHF. The whole variable domain, filled in from reference TRBV7-2 and TRBJ1-6, reads GAGVSQSPSNKVTEKGKDVELRCDPISGHTALYWYRQSLGQGLEFLIYFQGNSAPDKSGLPSDRFSAERTGGSVSTLTIQRTQQEDSAVYLCASRLGTGTNSPLHFGNGTRLTVT.

This rearrangement joins TRBV5-1 to TRBJ2-1, with 15 bases aligning to TRBD2. The germline V gene encodes CDR1 SGHRS and CDR2 YFSETQ. The V segment lost 3 bases and the J segment 0 bases; nucleotides outside the gene matches: 4. This CDR3 region has 18 residues. This chain's CDR3 is CASSWTSGRASSYNEQFF. DNA for the CDR3: TGCGCCAGCAGCTGGACTAGCGGGAGGGCCAGCTCCTACAATGAGCAGTTCTTC. The variable domain in full, with the rest retrieved from reference TRBV5-1 and TRBJ2-1, is KAGVTQTPRYLIKTRGQQVTLSCSPISGHRSVSWYQQTPGQGLQFLFEYFSETQRNKGNFPGRFSGRQFSNSRSEMNVSTLELGDSALYLCASSWTSGRASSYNEQFFGPGTRLTVL.

J is TRBJ1-6 and V is TRBV5-1; a possible D gene is TRBD1 (6 bases). CDR1 and CDR2 from the germline V gene are SGHRS and YFSETQ. The CDR3 covers 16 residues. The ends were cut back, 6 bases at V and 7 bases at J, with 20 bases in the middle. CDR3 DNA sequence: TGCGCCAGCACCCCGAGAGGTGCAGGGGAAAATTCACCCCTCCACTTT. Its protein is CASTPRGAGENSPLHF.

The chain uses TRBV6-1 and TRBJ1-1; TRBD1 matches 8 bases. The J segment lost 1 base and the V segment lost 0 bases, leaving 4 bases of the junction unmatched. Germline V gene data show CDR1 as MNHNS and CDR2 as SASEGT. The CDR3 covers 16 residues. The CDR3 DNA reads TGTGCCAGCAGTGAAGCAACGACAGGGGCGAACACTGAAGCTTTCTTT. This gives the protein CASSEATTGANTEAFF.

The sample holds a few counts of this clone. The rearrangement joins TRBV21-1 to TRBJ2-7; the table's D call TRBD2 went unverified against the DNA. TRBV21-1 is noted as a pseudogene. This CDR3 spans 14 amino acids. The CDR3 DNA is TGTGCCAGCATACTAAGGGGGGGTGAATACGAGCAGTACTTC. Translating it yields CASILRGGEYEQYF.

This clone appeared a few times. The CDR3, as DNA: TGTGCCAGCAGCTTAGGGCAGGGGAACACTGAAGCTTTCTTT. Translation gives CASSLGQGNTEAFF. This sequence joins TRBV7-2 and TRBJ1-1; D possibly corresponds to TRBD1 (5 bases). The CDR3 is 14 residues long. Between the trimmed V and J ends, which lost 1 base and 1 base, there was a span of 7 bases. Per the germline V gene, CDR1 is SGHTA and CDR2 is FQGNSA.

This rearrangement joins TRBV7-2 to TRBJ1-6; a possible D gene is TRBD1 (5 bases). Trimming left V 1 base short and J 6 bases short, with 16 bases between. This CDR3 spans 17 amino acids. Germline-derived CDR1 and CDR2 are SGHTA and FQGNSA. CDR3 nucleotide sequence: TGTGCCAGCAGCTTAGGCCTACGGGGGTCCGGTAATTCACCCCTCCACTTT. Protein sequence: CASSLGLRGSGNSPLHF.